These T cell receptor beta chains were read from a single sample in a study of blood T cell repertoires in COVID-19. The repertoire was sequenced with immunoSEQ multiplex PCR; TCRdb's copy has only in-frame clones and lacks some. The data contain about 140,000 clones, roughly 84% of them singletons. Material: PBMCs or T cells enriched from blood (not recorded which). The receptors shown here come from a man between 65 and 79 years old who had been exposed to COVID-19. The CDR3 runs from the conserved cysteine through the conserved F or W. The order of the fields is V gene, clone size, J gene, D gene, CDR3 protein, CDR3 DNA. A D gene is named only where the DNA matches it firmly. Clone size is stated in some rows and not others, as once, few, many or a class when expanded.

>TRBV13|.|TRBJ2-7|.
CASSFPSDGEAYEQYF
TGTGCCAGCAGCTTTCCCTCGGACGGGGAGGCCTACGAGCAGTACTTC
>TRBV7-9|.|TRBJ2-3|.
CASSLTGTDTQYF
TGTGCCAGCAGCTTAACGGGCACAGATACGCAGTATTTT
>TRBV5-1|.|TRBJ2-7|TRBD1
CASSLLPGQGMSEQYF
TGCGCCAGCAGCTTATTACCGGGACAGGGGATGTCCGAGCAGTACTTC
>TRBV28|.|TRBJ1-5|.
CASSRDYSNQPQHF
TGTGCCAGCAGTCGCGATTATAGCAATCAGCCCCAGCATTTT
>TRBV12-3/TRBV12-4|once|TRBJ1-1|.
CASSPQTGTEAFF
TGTGCCAGCAGTCCCCAGACGGGCACTGAAGCTTTCTTT
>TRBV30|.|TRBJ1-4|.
CAWGDKNEKLFF
TGTGCCTGGGGGGACAAGAATGAAAAACTGTTTTTT
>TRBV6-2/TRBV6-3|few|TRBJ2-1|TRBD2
CASSPGTSGESEQFF
TGTGCCAGCAGTCCCGGGACTAGCGGGGAATCTGAGCAGTTCTTC
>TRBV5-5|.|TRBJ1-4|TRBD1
CASSSYLTGLEKLFF
TGTGCCAGCAGCTCCTACCTGACAGGGTTAGAAAAACTGTTTTTT
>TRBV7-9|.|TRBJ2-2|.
CASSLAQRANTGELFF
TGTGCCAGCAGCTTAGCCCAGCGCGCGAACACCGGGGAGCTGTTTTTT
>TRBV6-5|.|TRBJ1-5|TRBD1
CASSYRRQGDQPQHF
TGTGCCAGCAGTTACCGACGGCAGGGGGATCAGCCCCAGCATTTT
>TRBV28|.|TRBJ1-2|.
CASSLRDGYTF
TGTGCCAGCAGTTTACGGGATGGCTACACCTTC
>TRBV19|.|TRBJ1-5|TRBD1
CASSAPGTGGSVNQPQHF
TGTGCCAGTAGTGCGCCGGGTACAGGGGGATCTGTCAATCAGCCCCAGCATTTT
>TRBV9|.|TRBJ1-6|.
CASSVGAQNSPLHF
TGTGCCAGCAGCGTAGGAGCGCAGAATTCACCCCTCCACTTT
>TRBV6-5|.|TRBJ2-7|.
CASSYLAGRSYEQYF
TGTGCCAGCAGTTACCTCGCGGGGCGAAGCTACGAGCAGTACTTC
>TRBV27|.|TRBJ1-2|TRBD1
CASRTGGWGYTF
TGTGCCAGCAGAACAGGGGGATGGGGCTACACCTTC
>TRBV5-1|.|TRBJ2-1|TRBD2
CASSFGTSGNEQFF
TGCGCCAGCAGCTTTGGGACTAGCGGCAATGAGCAGTTCTTC
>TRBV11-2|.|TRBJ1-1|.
CASSGEWTEAFF
TGTGCCAGCAGCGGGGAATGGACAGAAGCTTTCTTT
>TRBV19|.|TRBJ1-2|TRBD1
CASGPTGGDGYTF
TGTGCCAGTGGCCCTACAGGGGGCGATGGCTACACCTTC
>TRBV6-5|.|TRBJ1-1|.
CASSSSRGMGTEAFF
TGTGCCAGCAGTTCCTCCCGGGGTATGGGCACTGAAGCTTTCTTT
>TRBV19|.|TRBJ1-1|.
CASSTTGIGTEAFF
TGTGCCAGTAGTACCACAGGGATCGGAACTGAAGCTTTCTTT
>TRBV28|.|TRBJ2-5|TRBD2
CASRRLLAGGETQYF
TGTGCCAGCAGGCGACTACTAGCGGGAGGGGAGACCCAGTACTTC
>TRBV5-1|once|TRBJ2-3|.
CASRGGQSTDTQYF
TGCGCCAGCAGAGGTGGACAGTCCACAGATACGCAGTATTTT
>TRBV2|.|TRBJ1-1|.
CASSDGRNTEAFF
TGTGCCAGCAGTGACGGGAGAAACACTGAAGCTTTCTTT
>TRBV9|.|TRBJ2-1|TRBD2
CASSVAPSGRGGNEQFF
TGTGCCAGCAGCGTAGCCCCTAGCGGGAGGGGGGGCAATGAGCAGTTCTTC
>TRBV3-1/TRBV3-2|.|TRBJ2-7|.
CASSQSPAYEQYF
TGTGCCAGCAGCCAATCCCCTGCCTACGAGCAGTACTTC
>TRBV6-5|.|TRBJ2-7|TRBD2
CASSYTGGNYEQYF
TGTGCCAGCAGTTATACGGGAGGGAACTACGAGCAGTACTTC
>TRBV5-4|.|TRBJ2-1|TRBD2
CASTLTGGNEQFF
TGTGCCAGCACGCTGACGGGGGGCAATGAGCAGTTCTTC
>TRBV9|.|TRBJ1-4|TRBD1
CASSGRQGASEKLFF
TGTGCCAGCAGCGGGCGACAGGGGGCGTCAGAAAAACTGTTTTTT
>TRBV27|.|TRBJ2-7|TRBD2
CASSPLAGAHYEQYF
TGTGCCAGCAGTCCGTTAGCGGGAGCGCACTACGAGCAGTACTTC
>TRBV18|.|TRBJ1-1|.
CASSPRLQHLAFF
TGTGCCAGCTCACCGCGATTACAGCATCTAGCTTTCTTT
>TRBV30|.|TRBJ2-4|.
CAWTLRGIANIQYF
TGTGCCTGGACTCTGAGGGGGATTGCAAACATTCAGTACTTC
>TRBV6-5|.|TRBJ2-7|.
CASSYSFRGAYEQYF
TGTGCCAGCAGTTACTCCTTCAGGGGAGCCTACGAGCAGTACTTC
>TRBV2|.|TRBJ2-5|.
CASSRSGETQYF
TGTGCCAGCAGTCGGTCCGGAGAGACCCAGTACTTC
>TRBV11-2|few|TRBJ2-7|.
CASSLNGIYEQYF
TGTGCCAGCAGCTTGAACGGTATCTACGAGCAGTACTTC
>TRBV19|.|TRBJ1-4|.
CASSIWPNEKLFF
TGTGCCAGTAGTATTTGGCCTAATGAAAAACTGTTTTTT
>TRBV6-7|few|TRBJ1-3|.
CASRAGHISGNTIYF
TGTGCCAGCAGAGCGGGACACATCTCTGGAAACACCATATATTTT
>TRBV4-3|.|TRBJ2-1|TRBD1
CASRGQESSYNEQFF
TGCGCCAGCCGCGGACAGGAGAGCTCCTACAATGAGCAGTTCTTC
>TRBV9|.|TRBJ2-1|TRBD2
CASSPTSGYNEQFF
TGTGCCAGCAGCCCGACTAGCGGGTACAATGAGCAGTTCTTC
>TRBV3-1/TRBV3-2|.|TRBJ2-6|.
CASTTSSGANVLTF
TGTGCCAGCACCACAAGCTCTGGGGCCAACGTCCTGACTTTC
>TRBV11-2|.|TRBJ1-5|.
CASSTDWRGEQPQHF
TGTGCCAGCAGCACCGACTGGCGGGGAGAGCAGCCCCAGCATTTT
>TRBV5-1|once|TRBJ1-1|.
CASSWRGGTEAFF
TGCGCCAGCAGCTGGAGAGGTGGGACTGAAGCTTTCTTT
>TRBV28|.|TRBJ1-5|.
CASSFNRAKQPQHF
TGTGCCAGCAGTTTTAACAGGGCGAAACAGCCCCAGCATTTT
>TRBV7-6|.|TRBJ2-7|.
CASSLGQSEQYF
TGTGCCAGCAGCTTAGGACAGTCCGAGCAGTACTTC
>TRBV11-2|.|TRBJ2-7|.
CASSLDSALSYEQYF
TGTGCCAGCAGCTTAGATAGCGCCCTCTCCTACGAGCAGTACTTC
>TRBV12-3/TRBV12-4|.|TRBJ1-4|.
CASRRGMEKLFF
TGTGCCAGCAGAAGGGGGATGGAAAAACTGTTTTTT
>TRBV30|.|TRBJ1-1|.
CAWRRGNTEAFF
TGTGCCTGGAGACGGGGGAACACTGAAGCTTTCTTT
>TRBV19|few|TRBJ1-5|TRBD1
CASRAQGAHQPQHF
TGTGCCAGTAGGGCGCAGGGGGCCCATCAGCCCCAGCATTTT
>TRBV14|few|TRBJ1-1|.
CASSQGSRGMNTEAFF
TGTGCCAGCAGCCAGGGCTCCCGGGGAATGAACACTGAAGCTTTCTTT
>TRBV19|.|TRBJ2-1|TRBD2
CASSTGLATFNEQFF
TGTGCCAGTAGTACGGGACTAGCGACCTTCAATGAGCAGTTCTTC
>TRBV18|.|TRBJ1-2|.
CASSPRAAGGGNYGYTF
TGTGCCAGCTCCCCAAGAGCGGCAGGAGGCGGGAACTATGGCTACACCTTC
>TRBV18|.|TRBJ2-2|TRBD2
CASSPAGRDTGELFF
TGTGCCAGCTCACCCGCTGGGAGGGACACCGGGGAGCTGTTTTTT
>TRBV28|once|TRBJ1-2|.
CASRDTGLEDYGYTF
TGTGCCAGCAGGGACACAGGGTTAGAGGACTATGGCTACACCTTC
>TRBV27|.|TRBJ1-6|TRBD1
CASSLSPRQGSSPLHF
TGTGCCAGCAGTTTATCCCCCCGACAGGGTAGTTCACCCCTCCACTTT
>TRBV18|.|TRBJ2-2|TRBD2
CASSPLPTSGRNTGELFF
TGTGCCAGCTCACCACTTCCCACTAGCGGAAGGAACACCGGGGAGCTGTTTTTT
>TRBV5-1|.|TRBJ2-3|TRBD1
CASSLESGQSTDTQYF
TGCGCCAGCAGCTTGGAATCGGGACAGAGCACAGATACGCAGTATTTT